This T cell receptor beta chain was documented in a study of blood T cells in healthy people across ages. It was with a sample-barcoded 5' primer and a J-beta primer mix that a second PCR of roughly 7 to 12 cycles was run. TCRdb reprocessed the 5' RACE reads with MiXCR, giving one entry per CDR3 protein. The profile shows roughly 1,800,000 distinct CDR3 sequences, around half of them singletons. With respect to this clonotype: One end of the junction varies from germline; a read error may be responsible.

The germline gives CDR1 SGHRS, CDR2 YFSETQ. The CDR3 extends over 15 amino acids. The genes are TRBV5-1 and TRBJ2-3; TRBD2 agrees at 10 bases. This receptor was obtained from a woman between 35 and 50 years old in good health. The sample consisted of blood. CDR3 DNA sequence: TGCGCCGGCAGCTATGGACTAGCGGCCACAGATACGCAGTATTTT. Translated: CAGSYGLAATDTQYF.